This T cell receptor beta chain appears in the sequencing data of a study of PD-1 blockade in mismatch repair-deficient tumors. Sequencing was performed with immunoSEQ multiplex PCR; in TCRdb, only in-frame clones are kept and a portion is missing. The data hold 120,000 or so clones, with roughly 86% observed a single time. A few pembrolizumab responders had their TCRs sequenced. The ends were cut back, 7 bases at V and 6 bases at J, with 12 bases in the middle. The CDR3 has 13 amino acids. Germline lookup yields CDR1 LNHDA and CDR2 SQIVND (reference sequence). The clonotype comes from an adult with mismatch repair-deficient cancer. The sample was peripheral blood, taken 44 weeks after starting pembrolizumab. V usage is TRBV19 and J usage is TRBJ2-2; D unclear. CDR3 DNA sequence: TGTGCCAGTAACCCCCTAGGGCCCGGGGAGCTGTTTTTT. It encodes CASNPLGPGELFF.